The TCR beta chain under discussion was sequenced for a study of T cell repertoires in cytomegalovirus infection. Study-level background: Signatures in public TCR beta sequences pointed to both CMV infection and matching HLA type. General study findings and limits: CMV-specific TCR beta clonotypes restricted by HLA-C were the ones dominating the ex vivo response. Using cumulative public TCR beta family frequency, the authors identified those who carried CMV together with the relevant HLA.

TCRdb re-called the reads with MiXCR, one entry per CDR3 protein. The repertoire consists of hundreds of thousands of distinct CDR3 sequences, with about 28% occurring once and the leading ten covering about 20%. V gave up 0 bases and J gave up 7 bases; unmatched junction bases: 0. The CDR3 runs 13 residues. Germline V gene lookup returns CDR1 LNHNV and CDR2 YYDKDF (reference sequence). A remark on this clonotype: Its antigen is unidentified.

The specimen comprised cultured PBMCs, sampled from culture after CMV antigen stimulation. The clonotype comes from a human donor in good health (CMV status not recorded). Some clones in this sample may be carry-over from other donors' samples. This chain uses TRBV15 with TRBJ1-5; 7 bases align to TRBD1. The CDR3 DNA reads TGTGCCACCAGCAGAGACAGGGGGCAGCCCCAGCATTTT. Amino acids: CATSRDRGQPQHF.